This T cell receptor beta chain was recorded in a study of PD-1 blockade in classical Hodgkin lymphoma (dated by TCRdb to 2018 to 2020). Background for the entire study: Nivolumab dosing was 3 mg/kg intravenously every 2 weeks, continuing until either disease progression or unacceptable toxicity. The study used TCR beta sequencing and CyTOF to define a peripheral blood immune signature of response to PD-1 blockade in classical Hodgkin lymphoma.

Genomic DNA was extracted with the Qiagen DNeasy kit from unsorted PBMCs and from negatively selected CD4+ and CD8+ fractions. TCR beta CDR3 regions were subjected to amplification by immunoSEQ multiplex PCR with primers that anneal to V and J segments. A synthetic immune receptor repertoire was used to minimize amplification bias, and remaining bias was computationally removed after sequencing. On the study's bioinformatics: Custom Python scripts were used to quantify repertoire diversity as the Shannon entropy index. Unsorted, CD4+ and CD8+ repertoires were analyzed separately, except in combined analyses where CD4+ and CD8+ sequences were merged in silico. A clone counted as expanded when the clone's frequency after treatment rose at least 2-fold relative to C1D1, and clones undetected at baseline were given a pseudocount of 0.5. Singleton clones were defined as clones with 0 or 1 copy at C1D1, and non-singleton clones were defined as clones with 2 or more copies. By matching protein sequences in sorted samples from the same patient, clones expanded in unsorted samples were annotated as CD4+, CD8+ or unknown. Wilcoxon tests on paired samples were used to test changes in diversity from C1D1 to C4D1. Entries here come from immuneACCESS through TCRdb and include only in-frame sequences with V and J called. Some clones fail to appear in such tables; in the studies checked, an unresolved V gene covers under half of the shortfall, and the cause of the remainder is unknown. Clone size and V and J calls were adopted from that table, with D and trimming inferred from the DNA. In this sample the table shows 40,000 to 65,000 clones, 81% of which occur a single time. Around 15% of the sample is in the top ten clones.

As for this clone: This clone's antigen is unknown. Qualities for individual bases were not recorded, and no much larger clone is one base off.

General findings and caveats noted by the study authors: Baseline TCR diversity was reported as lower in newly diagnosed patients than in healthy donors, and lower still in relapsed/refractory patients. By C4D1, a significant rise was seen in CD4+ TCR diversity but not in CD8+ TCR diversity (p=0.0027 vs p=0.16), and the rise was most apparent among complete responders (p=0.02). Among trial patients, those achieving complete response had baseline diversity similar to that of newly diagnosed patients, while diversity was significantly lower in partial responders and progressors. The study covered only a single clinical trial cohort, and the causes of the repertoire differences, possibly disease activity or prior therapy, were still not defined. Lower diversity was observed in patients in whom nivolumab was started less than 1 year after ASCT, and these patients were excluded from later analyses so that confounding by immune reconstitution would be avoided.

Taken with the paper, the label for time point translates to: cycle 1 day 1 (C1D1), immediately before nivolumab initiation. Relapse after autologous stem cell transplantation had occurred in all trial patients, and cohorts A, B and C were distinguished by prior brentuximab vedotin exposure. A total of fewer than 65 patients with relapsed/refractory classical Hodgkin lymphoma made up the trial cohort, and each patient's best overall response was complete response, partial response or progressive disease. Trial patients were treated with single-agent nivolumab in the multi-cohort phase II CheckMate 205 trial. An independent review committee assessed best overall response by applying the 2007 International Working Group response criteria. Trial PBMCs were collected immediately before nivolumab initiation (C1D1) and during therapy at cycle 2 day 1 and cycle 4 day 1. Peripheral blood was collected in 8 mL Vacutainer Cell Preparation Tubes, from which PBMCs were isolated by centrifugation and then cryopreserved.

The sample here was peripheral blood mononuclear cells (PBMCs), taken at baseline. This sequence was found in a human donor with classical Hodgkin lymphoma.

The DNA reads TGTGCCAGCTCAAGGGAGGTCGAGACCCAGTACTTC. Translated, it gives CASSREVETQYF. This receptor chain uses TRBV18 and TRBJ2-5, and TRBD2 may be the D gene, going by 6 matching bases. Looking up the germline V gene yields CDR1 KGHSH and CDR2 LQKENI. From cysteine to phenylalanine, the CDR3 is 12 amino acids long. Only the CDR3 DNA stays, 36 bases, in frame from base 1. Trimming costs V 5 bases and J 5 bases, and their ends lie 9 bases apart.